These 8 T cell receptor beta chains were sequenced from one sample in a study of T cells in Graves' hyperthyroidism and ophthalmopathy. Researchers took RNA transcripts and amplified the TCR beta CDR3 regions from them. RT-PCR in the first round (using the HTBI primer set) targeted the TCR CDR3. In TCRdb, the multiplex PCR reads were re-called with MiXCR into one record per CDR3 protein. The table has 620,000 or so distinct CDR3 sequences, approximately 15% seen once. Sequenced: blood. The source is a woman between 45 and 65 years old with Graves' ophthalmopathy.

Many counts were recorded for this clonotype. The rearrangement joins TRBV5-1 to TRBJ2-3; D is possibly TRBD2 (6 bases). V dropped 5 bases and J dropped 2 bases, with 18 bases sitting between them. CDR3 size: 16 residues. Looked up from germline, CDR1 is SGHRS and CDR2 is YFSETQ. CDR3 DNA sequence: TGCGCCAGCAGACCCCCGGGACTTCTATTCACAGATACGCAGTATTTT. Translated: CASRPPGLLFTDTQYF.

The sample holds a few counts of this clonotype. The chain employs TRBV7-2 and TRBJ2-1, with 7 bases identical to TRBD2. After removal of 2 bases from V and 9 bases from J, the junction contained 10 bases not matched to a gene. CDR1 SGHTA and CDR2 FQGNSA come from the germline V gene. This CDR3 is 15 amino acids long. CDR3 sequence reads: CASSLRLRELGEQFF. The CDR3 coding sequence is TGTGCCAGCAGCTTAAGGCTGCGGGAGCTCGGTGAGCAGTTCTTC.

In this sample, this clonotype turned up many times. The chain recombines TRBV6-6 with TRBJ2-1; TRBD2 agrees at 8 bases. From germline, CDR1 is MNHNY and CDR2 SVGAGI (reference sequence). There are 14 residues in the CDR3. The V and J ends lost 1 base and 10 bases, in that order; junction bases with no gene match: 6. CDR3 in amino acids: CASSYLGLADEQFF. In DNA form, the CDR3 reads TGTGCCAGCAGTTACTTAGGACTAGCCGACGAGCAGTTCTTC.

As for this clonotype: A much larger clone is a single base away; this may be a read error. V is TRBV20-1 and J is TRBJ2-7; unclear D gene. The CDR3 runs to 15 residues. The V end was cut by 6 bases, the J end by 0 bases, with 18 bases between. Per the germline V gene, CDR1 is DFQATT and CDR2 is SNEGSKA (reference sequence). Here the CDR3 reads CSATIPNGFSYEQYF. CDR3 DNA sequence: TGCAGTGCCACAATACCGAACGGGTTCTCCTACGAGCAGTACTTC.

V usage is TRBV6-2 or TRBV6-3 and J usage is TRBJ2-7; perhaps TRBD2 as D (6 bases). The CDR3 extends over 13 amino acids. V was trimmed by 10 bases and J by 1 base, leaving 14 bases between them. Germline V gene data show CDR1 as MNHEY and CDR2 as SVGEGT. The CDR3 sequence is CATLRSGSYEQYF. The DNA for the CDR3 is TGTGCCACCCTGCGTAGCGGATCCTACGAGCAGTACTTC.

The CDR3 reads CAWSEGIGQKWRGELFF. In DNA form, the CDR3 reads TGTGCCTGGAGCGAGGGCATAGGACAGAAATGGCGAGGGGAGCTGTTTTTT. The chain combines TRBV30 with TRBJ2-2; a possible D gene is TRBD1 (6 bases). There are 17 residues in the CDR3. Trimming took 3 bases from V and 8 from J, leaving 25 bases between them. The germline CDR1 and CDR2 sequences are GTSNPN and SVGIG (reference sequence).

In regard to this clonotype: Possible read error: a much larger clone is one base away. The chain uses TRBV11-2 and TRBJ1-1; 10 positions match TRBD1. The CDR3 loop spans 18 amino acids. V shed 5 bases and J 4 bases; nucleotides not matched to a gene: 16. The germline V gene has CDR1 SGHAT and CDR2 FQNNGV. CDR3 DNA: TGTGCCAGCAGCCAACACCAGGGGGGACAGGGGAATCTCACTGAAGCTTTCTTT. It codes for CASSQHQGGQGNLTEAFF.

This clonotype was recorded at least ten times. V usage is TRBV6-5 and J usage is TRBJ1-5; 7 positions match TRBD1. Germline CDR1 and CDR2: MNHEY and SVGAGI. The CDR3 totals 19 residues. V gave up 0 bases and J gave up 7 bases; unmatched junction bases: 18. CDR3 loop: CASSYSILPDREVGQPQHF. The DNA of the CDR3 is TGTGCCAGCAGTTACTCGATTCTCCCCGACAGGGAGGTAGGGCAGCCCCAGCATTTT.